This T cell receptor (beta chain) emerged from a study of blood T cell repertoires in COVID-19. V was shortened by 4 bases and J by 4 bases, with 19 bases between the two germline ends. Germline V CDR1 and CDR2: KGHSH, LQKENI. The CDR3 is 16 residues long. This clone was observed a single time. Measured with immunoSEQ multiplex PCR; TCRdb has only the in-frame clones, and not every one. The sample lists some 350,000 clones; around 87% were seen once. Each participant's cohort was designated according to participant-reported clinical history. The clonotype originates from a woman aged 30 to 39 who had recovered from COVID-19. The V and J genes are TRBV18 and TRBJ2-5, with a tentative D call TRBD1 (5 bases). Sequencing used PBMCs or T cells enriched from blood (not recorded which). The CDR3 sequence: CASSRTPGSQGETQYF. Here the CDR3 DNA reads TGTGCCAGCTCACGAACCCCGGGTTCCCAGGGAGAGACCCAGTACTTC.